This T cell receptor (beta chain) was documented in a study of tumor-infiltrating lymphocytes in primary liver carcinoma. Study results and limitations: Representation across all five tumor regions was limited to only about 7.5-24% of top clones.

Concerning this clonotype: Its antigen is currently unknown. Its ends do not fully match the called genes, so a read error is possible.

The CDR3 has 12 amino acids. Extraction of RNA together with DNA used about 20-34 mg of unsorted bulk tissue. The patients lived with chronic HBV infection and had not yet received any treatment. The study found over 90% viable tumor cells in every tumor sample. Making TCR beta cDNA involved 400 to 600 ng total RNA and a constant-region primer. TCR beta libraries came from three nested multiplex PCR rounds using slightly modified ARM-PCR. Each of the first two PCR rounds ran about 9 cycles with TRBV1-TRBV30 forward and C-beta reverse primers. TCRdb re-called the multiplex PCR reads through MiXCR, storing one row per CDR3 protein. The profile shows approximately 110,000 distinct CDR3 sequences, roughly 80% of them singletons.

The receptor was isolated from a man aged 40-49 years with primary liver carcinoma and hepatitis B virus infection. This chain links TRBV12-3 or TRBV12-4 with TRBJ2-7, with no clear D. The material sequenced was liver tumor tissue from sampling region 3. Subset given: tumor region T3, left-lateral pole. The CDR3 nucleotides read TGTGCCAGCCCAAACAGACCCTACGAACAGTACTTC. The encoded protein is CASPNRPYEQYF.